Listed below are T cell receptor beta chains from one sample, sequenced in a study of cytomegalovirus exposure and HLA in healthy donors. Some clones are missing from TCRdb's copy, which holds only in-frame ones; the method was immunoSEQ multiplex PCR. The data include some 60,000 clones; the top ten clones carry less than 6%. The sequenced sample consisted of PBMCs. Source of these receptors: a man under 40 in good health and CMV-seropositive. CDR3s include the opening cysteine and the closing phenylalanine or tryptophan. Each record gives: CDR3 DNA, CDR3 protein, D gene, V gene, J gene. D genes are given only for firm matches.

DNA: TGTGCCTGGAGTCGGGGGGCCACAGATACGCAGTATTTT; CDR3: CAWSRGATDTQYF; D: -; V: TRBV30; J: TRBJ2-3
DNA: TGTGCCAGCAGCTTGAAGTTAGAAAGTGAAAAACTGTTTTTT; CDR3: CASSLKLESEKLFF; D: -; V: TRBV5-4; J: TRBJ1-4
DNA: TGTGCCAGCAGCAACGACAGGGGAGAGACCCAGTACTTC; CDR3: CASSNDRGETQYF; D: TRBD1; V: TRBV11-1; J: TRBJ2-5
DNA: TGTGCCAGCAGAGGGACAGGGGAATTTTACGAGCAGTACTTC; CDR3: CASRGTGEFYEQYF; D: TRBD1; V: TRBV2; J: TRBJ2-7
DNA: TGCGCCAGCACCCCAAGGAAGGGGGCAACCGGGGAGCTGTTTTTT; CDR3: CASTPRKGATGELFF; D: TRBD1; V: TRBV4-1; J: TRBJ2-2
DNA: TGTGCCAGCAGCTTAGGAGGGACAGCCTACGAGCAGTACTTC; CDR3: CASSLGGTAYEQYF; D: TRBD1; V: TRBV11-3; J: TRBJ2-7
DNA: TGTGCCAGCAGCTGGGGGGTCCCCGAGCAGTACTTC; CDR3: CASSWGVPEQYF; D: -; V: TRBV5-4; J: TRBJ2-7
DNA: TGTGCCAGCAGCCTCCCGGGACAGGGAGGCGAGCAGTACTTC; CDR3: CASSLPGQGGEQYF; D: TRBD1; V: TRBV7-2; J: TRBJ2-7
DNA: TGTGCCTGGAGTAGTGGGTGGCCGCAGGGCGAGGACACTGAAGCTTTCTTT; CDR3: CAWSSGWPQGEDTEAFF; D: -; V: TRBV30; J: TRBJ1-1
DNA: TGTGCCAGCAGCGTAGCGTTGTCTAGCGGGAAGGGGCAGTTCTTC; CDR3: CASSVALSSGKGQFF; D: TRBD2; V: TRBV9; J: TRBJ2-1
DNA: TGCAGCGTTGTAGAAGAGAGTGAAAAACTGTTTTTT; CDR3: CSVVEESEKLFF; D: -; V: TRBV29-1; J: TRBJ1-4
DNA: TGTGCCAGCAGCCCAGGACTAGCGGGCTACAATGAGCAGTTCTTC; CDR3: CASSPGLAGYNEQFF; D: TRBD2; V: TRBV14; J: TRBJ2-1
DNA: TGTGCCAGCAGTTACTCGAAGAGGGTGAATAATTCACCCCTCCACTTT; CDR3: CASSYSKRVNNSPLHF; D: -; V: TRBV6-5; J: TRBJ1-6
DNA: TGTGCCAGCAGCCTCTCCGGGAGTACCTACGAGCAGTACTTC; CDR3: CASSLSGSTYEQYF; D: -; V: TRBV7-9; J: TRBJ2-7
DNA: TGTGCCAGCAGCGTAGGCAGGGGTCTAAGGGCCGGGGAGCTGTTTTTT; CDR3: CASSVGRGLRAGELFF; D: -; V: TRBV9; J: TRBJ2-2
DNA: TGTGCCAGCAGCGTAGCCGGCGGGGACAATGAGCAGTTCTTC; CDR3: CASSVAGGDNEQFF; D: -; V: TRBV9; J: TRBJ2-1
DNA: TGTGCCAGTAGTATAGATGGAGCGGTATCAACTAATGAAAAACTGTTTTTT; CDR3: CASSIDGAVSTNEKLFF; D: -; V: TRBV19; J: TRBJ1-4
DNA: TGTGCCATCGGGGAGGGTCATAGCAATCAGCCCCAGCATTTT; CDR3: CAIGEGHSNQPQHF; D: -; V: TRBV10-3; J: TRBJ1-5
DNA: TGTGCCAGCAGGTACGACAGAGATAGCAATCAGCCCCAGCATTTT; CDR3: CASRYDRDSNQPQHF; D: -; V: TRBV6-5; J: TRBJ1-5
DNA: TGTGCCAGCAGTGCCCGGGGTTTCAAGAATGAGCAGTTCTTC; CDR3: CASSARGFKNEQFF; D: -; V: TRBV6-5; J: TRBJ2-1
DNA: TGTGCCAGCAGTTACCTTACGGGCAATGAGCAGTTCTTC; CDR3: CASSYLTGNEQFF; D: -; V: TRBV6-5; J: TRBJ2-1
DNA: TGTGCCAGCAGCCTACAGAAGGGCAATCAGCCCCAGCATTTT; CDR3: CASSLQKGNQPQHF; D: -; V: TRBV6-5; J: TRBJ1-5
DNA: TGTGCCAGCAGCCAAGGTGGGCCCAAGAATGGAGAGACCCAGTACTTC; CDR3: CASSQGGPKNGETQYF; D: -; V: TRBV4-2; J: TRBJ2-5
DNA: TGTGCCAGCAGTGTAGGGACTAGCAATAAACAAGAGACCCAGTACTTC; CDR3: CASSVGTSNKQETQYF; D: TRBD2; V: TRBV6-1; J: TRBJ2-5
DNA: TGTGCCAGCAGCTCTTCAGGGGGTCGAGACTGCACCTTC; CDR3: CASSSSGGRDCTF; D: TRBD1; V: TRBV27; J: TRBJ1-2
DNA: TGTGCCAGCAGCCGAAGTACTATCGACAATGAGCAGTTCTTC; CDR3: CASSRSTIDNEQFF; D: -; V: TRBV14; J: TRBJ2-1
DNA: TGTGCCAGCAGCTATTATAGCGGGAGGCAATACGAGCAGTACTTC; CDR3: CASSYYSGRQYEQYF; D: TRBD2; V: TRBV7-9; J: TRBJ2-7
DNA: TGTGCCAGCAGCCAAGTCCTAGCGGAGTCCTACGAGCAGTACTTC; CDR3: CASSQVLAESYEQYF; D: TRBD2; V: TRBV4-2; J: TRBJ2-7
DNA: TGTGCCAGCTCACCACCGTCAGGGGTTGGTGAGCAGTTCTTC; CDR3: CASSPPSGVGEQFF; D: -; V: TRBV18; J: TRBJ2-1
DNA: TGTGCCAGCAGCCAAGAGTTTTCACTGAGCGGGGAAGAGGCCCAGTACTTC; CDR3: CASSQEFSLSGEEAQYF; D: TRBD2; V: TRBV4-2; J: TRBJ2-5
DNA: TGTGCCACCGGGGACAGCTCCTACAATGAGCAGTTCTTC; CDR3: CATGDSSYNEQFF; D: TRBD1; V: TRBV10-3; J: TRBJ2-1
DNA: TGCGCCAGCAGCTTGACTCCAGGGCCCTTTGAGCAGTACTTC; CDR3: CASSLTPGPFEQYF; D: -; V: TRBV5-1; J: TRBJ2-7
DNA: TGTGCCAGCAGCTCGAGGGACACCCGAACGGCAAGCTACGAGCAGTACTTC; CDR3: CASSSRDTRTASYEQYF; D: -; V: TRBV11-2; J: TRBJ2-7
DNA: TGTGCCAGCAGCTTCGGGACATCCACCTACGAGCAGTACTTC; CDR3: CASSFGTSTYEQYF; D: -; V: TRBV11-2; J: TRBJ2-7
DNA: TGTGCCATCAGTGGTAGAGGCGGACAGGGTAGTGAAGCTTTCTTT; CDR3: CAISGRGGQGSEAFF; D: TRBD1; V: TRBV10-3; J: TRBJ1-1
DNA: TGTGCCAGTAATTCCCGGGCAGGGGAGAATGAAAAACTGTTTTTT; CDR3: CASNSRAGENEKLFF; D: -; V: TRBV19; J: TRBJ1-4
DNA: TGTGCCACCAGCAGGGACAGGGGGCGAGTTGGGGCCAACGTCCTGACTTTC; CDR3: CATSRDRGRVGANVLTF; D: TRBD1; V: TRBV15; J: TRBJ2-6
DNA: TGTGCCAGCAGTGGACAGGGAGTACATGGCTACACCTTC; CDR3: CASSGQGVHGYTF; D: TRBD1; V: TRBV6-6; J: TRBJ1-2
DNA: TGTGCCAGCAGCTTAGTCCAGGCCACCCAAGAGACCCAGTACTTC; CDR3: CASSLVQATQETQYF; D: -; V: TRBV7-2; J: TRBJ2-5
DNA: TGTGCCAGTAGTGCCGGGACTAGCGGATTTCCCTACGAGCAGTACTTC; CDR3: CASSAGTSGFPYEQYF; D: TRBD2; V: TRBV19; J: TRBJ2-7
DNA: TGTGCCAGCCACGGGGGATATGGCTACACCTTC; CDR3: CASHGGYGYTF; D: -; V: TRBV7-9; J: TRBJ1-2